One and the same sample provided the 22 T cell receptor beta chains below, sequenced in a study of blood T cell repertoires in COVID-19. Using immunoSEQ multiplex PCR, the repertoire was profiled, and TCRdb retains in-frame clones only, with some absent. This table holds roughly 300,000 clones, around 92% found once. The sequenced material came from peripheral blood. The origin of the receptors is a man younger than 30 who had recovered from COVID-19.

The chain is built from TRBV2 and TRBJ2-1; D is uncertain. V lost 5 bases, J lost 10 bases, and 9 bases lay in between. Germline V gene lookup returns CDR1 SNHLY and CDR2 FYNNEI. This CDR3 has 11 residues. The CDR3 is CASSLGWEQFF. DNA for the CDR3: TGTGCCAGCAGTCTAGGATGGGAGCAGTTCTTC.

This clone was seen just once. The chain is built from TRBV14 and TRBJ2-1; 8 nucleotides match TRBD1. The V gene's germline CDR1 is SGHDN and CDR2 FVKESK. The V and J ends lost 2 bases and 2 bases, in that order; junction bases with no gene match: 2. The CDR3 is 15 amino acids. The CDR3 protein is CASSQHRGAYNEQFF. The CDR3 DNA is TGTGCCAGCAGCCAACACAGGGGGGCCTACAATGAGCAGTTCTTC.

The J gene is TRBJ1-2, the V gene TRBV7-8, with 7 bases that match TRBD1. The CDR3 is 14 residues long. After removal of 5 bases from V and 2 bases from J, the junction contained 5 bases not matched to a gene. Germline V gene lookup returns CDR1 SGHVS and CDR2 FQNEAQ. CDR3 DNA: TGTGCCAGCAGCGAGGGACAGCCCAACTATGGCTACACCTTC. Residues: CASSEGQPNYGYTF.

The chain couples TRBV11-2 to TRBJ2-7; maybe TRBD2 (6 bases). Germline V CDR1 and CDR2: SGHAT, FQNNGV. The CDR3 is 14 amino acids. The V end lost 2 bases, the J end lost 4 bases, and 12 bases lay between the germline ends. Written as DNA, the CDR3 is TGTGCCAGCAGCTTACCGGGGACTTTGTACGAGCAGTACTTC. Translated: CASSLPGTLYEQYF.

This clone was counted between two and nine times. V is TRBV7-9 and J is TRBJ2-1; D might be TRBD2 (6 bases). The CDR3 sequence is 17 residues long. Germline-derived CDR1 and CDR2 are SEHNR and FQNEAQ (reference sequence). Trimming shortened V by 2 bases and J by 3 bases, and 17 bases separated the two germline ends. As DNA, the CDR3 is TGTGCCAGCAGCTTAAGTTCCCTGGGAGGAAACTACAATGAGCAGTTCTTC. This encodes CASSLSSLGGNYNEQFF.

This rearrangement joins TRBV4-1 to TRBJ1-5; possible D gene TRBD1, 5 bases. This CDR3 comprises 13 residues. V was clipped by 5 bases and J by 6 bases, with 11 bases between them. Germline-derived CDR1 and CDR2 are MGHRA and YSYEKL. The CDR3: CASSKRGSQPQHF. The CDR3 DNA reads TGCGCCAGCAGCAAAAGGGGCAGTCAGCCCCAGCATTTT.

About this clone itself: One end of the junction fails to match germline, which may point to a read error. This chain uses TRBV5-1 with TRBJ2-1; 9 bases agree with TRBD2. The CDR3 has 13 amino acids. From germline, CDR1 is SGHRS and CDR2 YFSETQ. Here the CDR3 reads CASSLGLAGISIF. Here the CDR3 DNA reads TGCGCCAGCAGCTTGGGGCTAGCGGGGATCTCGATCTTC.

The genes are TRBV19 and TRBJ1-3; the D gene is possibly TRBD1 (5 bases). The CDR3 is 17 residues long. Looked up from germline, CDR1 is LNHDA and CDR2 is SQIVND (reference sequence). V was pared by 5 bases and J by 1 base, with 18 bases between. The DNA for the CDR3 is TGTGCCAGTAGTTCAAACCGACAGTATCTATCTGGAAACACCATATATTTT. Translation: CASSSNRQYLSGNTIYF.

The chain combines TRBV27 with TRBJ1-2; 7 nucleotides match TRBD1. CDR3 length equals 18 residues. Germline V gene sequence: CDR1 MNHEY, CDR2 SMNVEV (reference sequence). V was pared by 6 bases and J by 5 bases, with 21 bases of the junction left unmatched. This CDR3 reads CASSRGVPQGEVGYGYTF. In DNA form, the CDR3 reads TGTGCCAGCAGCCGTGGGGTGCCCCAGGGGGAAGTTGGGTATGGCTACACCTTC.

The chain has TRBV6-5 and TRBJ1-5; D is undetermined. The CDR3 consists of 13 residues. V shed 10 bases and J shed 5 bases, with 15 bases lying between them. CDR1 MNHEY and CDR2 SVGAGI come from the germline V gene. The CDR3 nucleotides read TGTGCCACGCGGGTGGTTCGCGATCAGCCCCAGCATTTT. Its translation: CATRVVRDQPQHF.

The CDR3 DNA follows: TGTGCCAGCAGCGATACGACAGAAGCGACAGATACGCAGTATTTT. This gives the protein CASSDTTEATDTQYF. The chain has TRBV7-9 and TRBJ2-3; maybe TRBD1 (5 bases). Germline CDR1 reads SEHNR; CDR2 reads FQNEAQ (reference sequence). The V end was cut by 5 bases, the J end by 3 bases, with 15 bases between. The CDR3 extends over 15 amino acids.

This clone was observed a single time. The chain carries TRBV6-5 and TRBJ2-2; no firm D call. The CDR3 is 15 amino acids. Germline V CDR1 and CDR2: MNHEY, SVGAGI. The ends were cut back, 0 bases at V and 3 bases at J, with 8 bases in the middle. CDR3 coding DNA: TGTGCCAGCAGTTACTCGAGGTATTACACCGGGGAGCTGTTTTTT. It translates to CASSYSRYYTGELFF.

This chain uses TRBV5-1 with TRBJ2-1; D may be TRBD2 (6 bases). The germline V gene has CDR1 SGHRS and CDR2 YFSETQ. Trimming shortened V by 2 bases and J by 3 bases, and 15 bases separated the two germline ends. There are 16 residues in the CDR3. As DNA, the CDR3 is TGCGCCAGCAGCTTACCAAGTCAGGGAGGCTACAATGAGCAGTTCTTC. Its translation: CASSLPSQGGYNEQFF.

The chain uses TRBV7-6 and TRBJ1-2; D perhaps matches TRBD1 (5 bases). Germline V gene lookup returns CDR1 SGHVS and CDR2 FNYEAQ. This CDR3 comprises 15 residues. The V gene lost 2 bases and the J gene lost 3 bases, with 13 bases spanning the gap. CDR3 in DNA: TGTGCCAGCAGCTTAAGGGTGGGGCGGCACTATGGCTACACCTTC. Protein sequence: CASSLRVGRHYGYTF.

This sequence joins TRBV19 and TRBJ2-1, with D possibly being TRBD1 (5 bases). Per the germline V gene, CDR1 is LNHDA and CDR2 is SQIVND (reference sequence). Deletions cut 0 bases from V and 8 bases from J, with 5 bases between. This CDR3 is built from 12 residues. The CDR3 here is CASSIEGDEQFF. The CDR3 DNA reads as TGTGCCAGTAGTATAGAAGGGGATGAGCAGTTCTTC.

The gene calls are TRBV3-1 (or the pseudogene TRBV3-2) and TRBJ1-4; possible D gene TRBD1, 5 bases. The V gene's germline CDR1 is LGHDT and CDR2 YNNKEL (reference sequence). This CDR3 region has 15 residues. V lost 2 bases and J 4 bases, leaving 11 bases between the germline ends. Written as DNA, the CDR3 is TGTGCCAGCAGCCAATATCAGGGCGGTAATGAAAAACTGTTTTTT. Translating gives CASSQYQGGNEKLFF.

The chain employs TRBV19 and TRBJ2-3; maybe TRBD1 (6 bases). Germline V gene sequence: CDR1 LNHDA, CDR2 SQIVND (reference sequence). The CDR3 runs 18 residues. Trimming removed 2 bases from V and 0 bases from J, with 18 bases in between. CDR3 in DNA: TGTGCCAGTAGTATATCTATTGGGGGCGTTGGTAGCACAGATACGCAGTATTTT. Its protein is CASSISIGGVGSTDTQYF.

CDR3 amino acids: CASSFLAGGHYEQYF. For the CDR3, the DNA is TGTGCCAGCAGTTTTTTAGCGGGAGGCCACTACGAGCAGTACTTC. The chain employs TRBV27 and TRBJ2-7; 10 bases agree with TRBD2. Germline values: CDR1 MNHEY, CDR2 SMNVEV (reference sequence). V was clipped by 3 bases and J by 3 bases; unmatched bases: 5. This CDR3 spans 15 amino acids.

J is TRBJ2-7 and V is TRBV6-1, with D unclear. The CDR3 covers 13 residues. Trimming shortened V by 1 base and J by 5 bases, and 9 bases separated the two germline ends. Germline V gene lookup returns CDR1 MNHNS and CDR2 SASEGT. The CDR3 DNA is TGTGCCAGCAGTGAAGGGCCGATTAACGAGCAGTACTTC. As protein: CASSEGPINEQYF.

The chain is built from TRBV12-5 and TRBJ1-1; maybe TRBD1 (6 bases). V was pared by 3 bases and J by 3 bases, with 23 bases between. Germline values: CDR1 LGHNT, CDR2 FRNRAP. The CDR3 consists of 18 residues. The CDR3 coding sequence is TGTGCTAGTGGTTTCATTACCCGGGACACATACGCCGACACTGAAGCTTTCTTT. It translates to CASGFITRDTYADTEAFF. Supplemented by reference TRBV12-5 and TRBJ1-1, the full variable domain reads DARVTQTPRHKVTEMGQEVTMRCQPILGHNTVFWYRQTMMQGLELLAYFRNRAPLDDSGMPKDRFSAEMPDATLATLKIQPSEPRDSAVYFCASGFITRDTYADTEAFFGQGTRLTVV.

The gene calls are TRBV30 and TRBJ2-7, with TRBD2 identical over 7 bases. Unmatched junction bases numbered 7, after V lost 5 bases and J lost 0 bases. This CDR3 is built from 14 residues. CDR1 is GTSNPN and CDR2 is SVGIG in the germline V gene (reference sequence). The CDR3 is CAWASSGFSYEQYF. CDR3 bases: TGTGCCTGGGCTTCTAGCGGATTCTCCTACGAGCAGTACTTC.

V gene TRBV6-5 combines with J gene TRBJ1-1; D gene uncertain. Looked up from germline, CDR1 is MNHEY and CDR2 is SVGAGI. The CDR3 consists of 12 residues. V lost 7 bases, J lost 5 bases, and 11 bases lay in between. CDR3 region: CASTSGRTEAFF. The CDR3 DNA follows: TGTGCCAGCACCTCGGGGAGAACTGAAGCTTTCTTT.